Following are 14 T cell receptor beta chains from one sample sequenced in a study of metastatic and nonmetastatic thyroid tumors. Patients had received no treatment of any kind before thyroid surgery. TCRdb re-clonotyped the PCR reads through MiXCR. The sample has 45,000 to 50,000 clones, around 23% seen once. Material: blood. The receptors were sampled from a male donor with papillary thyroid cancer or a benign thyroid nodule (not recorded which). Some clones in this sample may be carry-over from other donors' samples.

The rearrangement joins TRBV3-1 to TRBJ2-2, with 11 bases matching TRBD2. The ends lost 3 bases at V and 4 bases at J; junction bases unmatched: 1. CDR1 LGHDT and CDR2 YNNKEL come from the germline V gene (reference sequence). The CDR3 has 15 residues. DNA for the CDR3: TGTGCCAGCAGCCAGGGACTAGCGGTCACCGGGGAGCTGTTTTTT. It translates to CASSQGLAVTGELFF.

This clone showed up many times. The chain uses TRBV5-1 and TRBJ2-7, with D perhaps matching TRBD2 (7 bases). CDR3 length equals 14 residues. V lost 4 bases to trimming and J lost 5 bases, with 16 bases between them. In germline, CDR1 is SGHRS, CDR2 YFSETQ. CDR3 protein: CASSEGGQGNEQYF. The CDR3 DNA sequence: TGCGCCAGCAGCGAGGGAGGGCAGGGGAACGAGCAGTACTTC.

The table lists this clone with many counts. V and J are TRBV9 and TRBJ2-1, with 7 nucleotides matching TRBD1. The CDR3 contains 16 residues. Per the germline V gene, CDR1 is SGDLS and CDR2 is YYNGEE. The ends lost 4 bases at V and 1 base at J; junction bases unmatched: 8. The DNA of the CDR3 is TGTGCCAGCAGCCCCCGGACAGGCGCGTCCTACAATGAGCAGTTCTTC. Amino acid sequence: CASSPRTGASYNEQFF.

This clone was seen only a few times. V is TRBV11-3 and J is TRBJ2-5, with TRBD2 matching 8 bases. The junction had 9 bases not matched to a gene; V was cut back by 5 bases and J by 4 bases. The CDR3 has 15 amino acids. Germline V lookup: CDR1 SGHNT, CDR2 YENEEA. Written as DNA, the CDR3 is TGTGCCAGCAGCCCCGGGGGGGGGCGAGGAGAGACCCAGTACTTC. This gives the protein CASSPGGGRGETQYF.

This clone showed up just a few times. The rearrangement links TRBV14 to TRBJ1-3; D gene uncertain. The V gene's germline CDR1 is SGHDN and CDR2 FVKESK. The CDR3 contains 16 residues. The germline V and J ends were trimmed by 1 base and 2 bases, with 12 bases remaining between them. The CDR3 here is CASSQGIANPGNTIYF. The CDR3 DNA reads TGTGCCAGCAGCCAAGGCATAGCGAATCCTGGAAACACCATATATTTT.

This clone appeared a few times. CDR3 in DNA: TGTGCCACCACTATAGGACAGGGTAACACCGGGGAGCTGTTTTTT. As protein: CATTIGQGNTGELFF. V gene TRBV6-1 combines with J gene TRBJ2-2; 8 bases are a match to TRBD1. CDR3 length: 15 amino acids. Germline assignment: CDR1 MNHNS and CDR2 SASEGT. The junction had 9 bases not matched to a gene; V was cut back by 10 bases and J by 2 bases.

By its share, this clone is medium-sized. V usage is TRBV15 and J usage is TRBJ1-6; 8 bases are shared with TRBD1. The CDR3 sequence is 14 residues long. Looked up from germline, CDR1 is LNHNV and CDR2 is YYDKDF (reference sequence). V lost 3 bases and J lost 11; bases outside the gene matches: 6. CDR3 in amino acids: CATSRAGGNPPLHF. The CDR3, as DNA: TGTGCCACCAGCAGGGCAGGGGGCAATCCACCCCTCCACTTT.

This clone was picked up a small number of times. The rearrangement uses TRBV5-1 and TRBJ1-2; tentatively, D is TRBD1 (5 bases). The V gene lost 4 bases and the J gene lost 5 bases, with 12 bases spanning the gap. The CDR3 is 13 amino acids. The V gene's germline CDR1 is SGHRS and CDR2 YFSETQ. CDR3 bases: TGCGCCAGCAGCCCCCGGAGGGGTTATGGCTACACCTTC. This sequence encodes CASSPRRGYGYTF.

The sample holds a few counts of this clone. The V and J genes are TRBV28 and TRBJ1-2; 10 bases line up with TRBD1. This CDR3 spans 16 amino acids. With V trimmed by 8 bases and J by 4 bases, 13 bases remained unmatched. From germline, CDR1 is MDHEN and CDR2 SYDVKM. CDR3 DNA sequence: TGTGCCAGCGGCCGGGACAGGGGTTCTGGCGGCTATGGCTACACCTTC. Its protein is CASGRDRGSGGYGYTF.

The chain employs TRBV11-3 and TRBJ2-7; 8 nucleotides agree with TRBD1. Trimming at V came to 0 bases and at J to 5 bases, leaving 6 bases not matched to a gene. Germline lookup yields CDR1 SGHNT and CDR2 YENEEA. The CDR3 is 15 amino acids. The CDR3: CASSLDRTGTNEQYF. CDR3 nucleotide sequence: TGTGCCAGCAGCTTAGATCGGACAGGGACCAACGAGCAGTACTTC.

The rearrangement uses TRBV30 and TRBJ2-7, with 9 bases lining up with TRBD1. This CDR3 spans 15 amino acids. Germline V gene data show CDR1 as GTSNPN and CDR2 as SVGIG (reference sequence). J was trimmed by 5 bases and V by 3 bases; bases with no gene match: 11. The CDR3 reads CAWRGPGTGKHEQYF. CDR3 in DNA: TGTGCCTGGAGGGGACCCGGGACAGGGAAACACGAGCAGTACTTC. Looking up the rest from reference TRBV30 and TRBJ2-7 gives the full variable domain: SQTIHQWPATLVQPVGSPLSLECTVEGTSNPNLYWYRQAAGRGLQLLFYSVGIGQISSEVPQNLSASRPQDRQFILSSKKLLLSDSGFYLCAWRGPGTGKHEQYFGPGTRLTVT.

This clone was picked up many times. V is TRBV7-3 and J is TRBJ2-1; no firm D call. The V and J ends lost 3 bases and 9 bases respectively, with 12 bases between them. This CDR3 contains 13 residues. Germline V gives CDR1 SGHTA, CDR2 FQGTGA. CDR3 DNA: TGTGCCAGCAGCTTTACTGACACCGGTGAGCAGTTCTTC. Amino acids: CASSFTDTGEQFF.

This clone came up a few times. One end of the junction varies from germline; a read error may be responsible. The CDR3 reads CASSERSSYDEQFF. In DNA, the CDR3 is TGCGCCAGCAGTGAACGGAGCTCCTACGATGAGCAGTTCTTC. The chain links TRBV2 to TRBJ2-1; D not certain. Germline V lookup: CDR1 SNHLY, CDR2 FYNNEI. The CDR3 consists of 14 residues. The whole variable domain, remainder taken from reference TRBV2 and TRBJ2-1, is EPEVTQTPSHQVTQMGQEVILRCVPISNHLYFYWYRQILGQKVEFLVSFYNNEISEKSEIFDDQFSVERPDGSNFTLKIRSTKLEDSAMYFCASSERSSYDEQFFGPGTRLTVL.

The chain joins TRBV6-1 to TRBJ1-2; TRBD1 aligns across 8 bases. Germline CDR1 and CDR2: MNHNS and SASEGT. Trimming removed 5 bases from V and 1 base from J; junction bases left unmatched: 12. This CDR3 comprises 17 residues. The CDR3 loop is CASSPQTGATFNYGYTF. The CDR3 bases are TGTGCCAGCAGTCCCCAGACAGGGGCTACGTTTAACTATGGCTACACCTTC.